Sequencing of this TCR beta chain was carried out in a study of shared clonotypes between healthy human individuals (dated by TCRdb to 2018 to 2020). Context from the whole study: A few men and two women, aged 18 to 49 years, made up the cohort. Per donor, three plates each were used for CD4 naive and CD4 memory, two for CD8 naive, and one for CD8 memory. To estimate repertoire size and how much clonotypes are shared between individuals, the study performed deep sequencing of blood TCR repertoires from 4 to 6 healthy adults. To increase sequencing depth and limit assay-specific biases, TCR repertoire library preparation and sequencing were carried out by different laboratories using diverse techniques. Leukapheresis yielded between about 0.85 and 10 billion PBMCs per donor.

As for this clone: The clone's antigen remains unknown. No clone much larger than this one lies a single base away; base qualities are absent.

Using the deep immunoSEQ assay, multiplex PCR amplified TCR CDR3 regions from genomic DNA. Extracted genomic DNA from each cell subset was spread evenly across all wells of several immunoSEQ 96-well plates, with each plate serving as a replicate. Each replicate PCR for sorted subsets received around 210 ng genomic DNA, equal to tens of thousands of T cell genomes. Purified libraries were quantified with a Qubit 3.0 fluorometer, sized on a Bioanalyzer 2100, and re-quantified with the KAPA Library Quantification kit. Every immunoSEQ 96-well plate was sequenced on a separate single-read 150-cycle Illumina NextSeq 550 flow cell. As for the original processing: Because the immunoSEQ output held only junctional sequences and lacked quality scores, the filtering could not match the filtering applied to full-length reads. To assign V/J genes and CDR3, sequences were annotated against IMGT germline references using PyIR, a Python wrapper for IgBLAST v1.9. Reads were removed for weak V/J assignments (E-value above 1e-6), missing CDR3, stop codons, out-of-frame junctions, or ambiguous translated residues. A V3J clonotype was defined by an identical inferred V gene, J gene, and CDR3 amino acid sequence. To compute the percentage overlap between repertoires, the number of shared unique clonotypes was divided by the size of the smaller repertoire. Repertoire richness was assessed with RTK rarefaction, the Chao1 estimator, and Recon v2.1 estimates of unobserved clonotypes. Generation probabilities for all TCRbeta clonotypes obtained by the gDNA method from several donors were computed using OLGA. TCRdb provides this immuneACCESS table in a form limited to in-frame rearrangements. Some clones are lacking; in checked studies, under half of them reflect an unresolved V gene, and why the rest are absent is not known. V and J calls and clone size are given by that table; D and trimming were obtained from the DNA. The sample table holds 600,000 or so clones, of which more than 95% were seen once. Approximately 0.3% of the sample belongs to the ten largest clones.

The germline V gene sets CDR1 to SGHAT and CDR2 to FQNNGV. Trimming removed 10 bases from V and 4 bases from J, leaving 23 bases between the germline ends. The CDR3, cysteine through phenylalanine, is 15 amino acids long. Of the read, only the CDR3 DNA is kept; its 45 bases are in frame from base 1. Paper-wide results and their limitations: Even with the large sequencing depth, rarefaction of the sorted-subset datasets indicated that sequencing was incomplete. Sampling was restricted to blood, and TCR repertoires in tissues likely differ from the TCR repertoires found in blood. The genetic and exposure-history diversity represented was limited by the small number of donors. Higher generation probabilities were observed for clonotypes shared by all four sorted-subset donors than for non-shared clonotypes. When a few donors were compared, the shared fraction of clonotypes was 5% to 6.5% for naive CD4, around 3.5% for naive CD8, 2% to 2.5% for memory CD4, and about 0.36% for memory CD8. Based on pairwise subsampling, the degree of clonotype sharing among donors was expected to be affected by sequencing depth. Naive subsets generally had larger estimated clonotype richness than memory subsets.

CD8 naive samples were obtained by positive selection for CCR7 among CD45RO-negative cells, yielding a CD45RA+CCR7+ population from which TemRA cells were excluded. The donors were healthy, HIV-negative adults who had no recently reported acute infections or vaccinations. All donors were Caucasian adults living in Nashville, Tennessee, USA. Blood was collected by leukapheresis, and PBMCs were isolated by Ficoll-Histopaque density gradient centrifugation and then cryopreserved in liquid nitrogen vapor phase. Purity and quantity of every magnetically sorted T cell population were checked by analytical flow cytometry. From each sorted fraction, genomic DNA was isolated and quantified by UV absorbance on a Nanodrop 2000c.

The source of this sequence is a man under 40 in good health. Sequencing used naive CD8+ T cells sorted from blood. The cell subset or site label of this sample denotes: CD45RA+CCR7+. Rearrangement joined TRBV11-2 to TRBJ2-7; the D gene could be TRBD1 or TRBD2, each one agreeing over 8 bases. Read as DNA, the sequence is TGTGCCACCTCGGGGGGGACAGGATTTCTGTACGAGCAGTACTTC. Its amino acids are CATSGGTGFLYEQYF.